This TCR beta chain was obtained from a study of CD4 T cells in relation to SARS-CoV-2 and coronaviruses. Whole-study context: TCR beta CDR3s were sequenced after 10-day antigen culture of PBMCs. Negative control cultures got HIV-1 Nef peptides or no peptide.

CD4+ T cells from unexposed donors were obtained before the COVID-19 pandemic (2011-2018). CD4+ T cells were isolated from the cells after 10 days of culture. Generated by immunoSEQ multiplex PCR, the TCRdb table keeps only in-frame clones and is missing some. The sample has roughly 20,000 clones; roughly 78% are singletons. This clone appeared a few times. Antigen: not known. Study-wide results and limits: No donor gave both pre-pandemic and post-infection samples.

The sequencing input was CD4+ T cells from PBMCs, cultured in vitro. The sequence derives from a human donor in good health.

In nucleotides, the CDR3 is TGTGCCAGCAGCGAGGGACTAGCGGGAGCGGATGAGCAGTTCTTC. It yields the protein CASSEGLAGADEQFF. The chain carries TRBV7-7 and TRBJ2-1; 14 bases fit TRBD2. Germline loops: CDR1 SSHAT, CDR2 FNYEAQ (reference sequence). This CDR3 is built from 15 residues. V shed 5 bases and J 8 bases; nucleotides not matched to a gene: 5.